This T cell receptor beta chain stems from a study of blood T cell repertoires in COVID-19. Either two negative PCRs, clearance, or symptom resolution qualified Cohort 3 donors as recovered. Germline values: CDR1 SEHNR, CDR2 FQNEAQ (reference sequence). Between the trimmed V and J ends, which lost 5 bases and 1 base, there was a span of 13 bases. The CDR3 extends over 15 amino acids. Generated by immunoSEQ multiplex PCR, the TCRdb table keeps only in-frame clones and is missing some. Of a few hundred thousand clones in the sample, about 85% were seen once. This sequence originates from a woman aged 45-65 years who had recovered from COVID-19. The chain combines TRBV7-9 with TRBJ2-3; the D gene is possibly TRBD2 (7 bases). Sequencing input: PBMCs or T cells enriched from blood (not recorded which). CDR3 sequence reads: CASSPRGAGTDTQYF. CDR3 bases: TGTGCCAGCAGCCCTCGGGGGGCTGGCACAGATACGCAGTATTTT. The full variable domain, its missing parts supplied by reference TRBV7-9 and TRBJ2-3, is DTGVSQNPRHKITKRGQNVTFRCDPISEHNRLYWYRQTLGQGPEFLTYFQNEAQLEKSRLLSDRFSAERPKGSFSTLEIQRTEQGDSAMYLCASSPRGAGTDTQYFGPGTRLTVL.